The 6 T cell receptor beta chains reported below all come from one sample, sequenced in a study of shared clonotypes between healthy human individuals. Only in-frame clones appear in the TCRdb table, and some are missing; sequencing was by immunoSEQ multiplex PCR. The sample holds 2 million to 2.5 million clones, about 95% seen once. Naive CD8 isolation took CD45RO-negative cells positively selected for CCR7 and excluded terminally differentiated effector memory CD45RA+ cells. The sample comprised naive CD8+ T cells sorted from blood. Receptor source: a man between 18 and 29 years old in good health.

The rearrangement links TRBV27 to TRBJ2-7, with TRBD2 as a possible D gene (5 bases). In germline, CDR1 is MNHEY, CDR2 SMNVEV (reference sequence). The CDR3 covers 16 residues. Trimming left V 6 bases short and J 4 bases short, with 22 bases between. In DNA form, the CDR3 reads TGTGCCAGCAGCCTGCGGGCCGGAGTCTTGTTATACGAGCAGTACTTC. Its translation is CASSLRAGVLLYEQYF.

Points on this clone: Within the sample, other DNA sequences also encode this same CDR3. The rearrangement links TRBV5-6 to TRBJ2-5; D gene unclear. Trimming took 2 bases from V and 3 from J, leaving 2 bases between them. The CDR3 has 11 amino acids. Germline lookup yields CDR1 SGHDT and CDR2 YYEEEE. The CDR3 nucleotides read TGTGCCAGCAGCTTTGAAGAGACCCAGTACTTC. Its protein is CASSFEETQYF.

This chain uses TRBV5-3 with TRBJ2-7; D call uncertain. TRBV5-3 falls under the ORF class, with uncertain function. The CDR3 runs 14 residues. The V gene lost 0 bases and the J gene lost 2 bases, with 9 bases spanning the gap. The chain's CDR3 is CARSLGVLAYEQYF. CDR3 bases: TGTGCCAGAAGCTTGGGGGTGCTGGCCTACGAGCAGTACTTC.

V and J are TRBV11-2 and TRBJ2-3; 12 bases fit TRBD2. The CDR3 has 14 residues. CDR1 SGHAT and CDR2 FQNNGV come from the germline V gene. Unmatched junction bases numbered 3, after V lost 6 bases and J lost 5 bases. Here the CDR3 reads CASSLTSGRDTQYF. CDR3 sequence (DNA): TGTGCCAGCAGTTTGACTAGCGGGAGAGATACGCAGTATTTT.

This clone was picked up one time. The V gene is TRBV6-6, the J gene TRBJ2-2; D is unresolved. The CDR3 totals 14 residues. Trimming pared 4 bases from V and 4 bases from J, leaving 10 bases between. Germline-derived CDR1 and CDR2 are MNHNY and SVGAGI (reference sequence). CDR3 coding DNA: TGTGCCAGCAGTTTCTCTAAGGTCACCGGGGAGCTGTTTTTT. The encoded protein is CASSFSKVTGELFF.

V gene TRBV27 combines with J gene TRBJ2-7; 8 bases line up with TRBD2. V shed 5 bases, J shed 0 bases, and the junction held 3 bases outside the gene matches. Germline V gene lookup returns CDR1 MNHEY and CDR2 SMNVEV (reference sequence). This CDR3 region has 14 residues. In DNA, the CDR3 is TGTGCCAGCAGTATGAGCGGGGGCTCCTACGAGCAGTACTTC. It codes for CASSMSGGSYEQYF.